The present TCR beta chain was sequenced within a study of shared clonotypes between healthy human individuals. Study-wide findings and caveats: The rarefaction results pointed to incomplete sorted-subset sequencing despite large depth.

The method was immunoSEQ multiplex PCR; TCRdb's version includes in-frame clones alone and lacks a portion of them. The sample gives around 1.6 million clones, around 98% of which show up once; 0.4% to 0.55% is in the top ten. Germline CDR1 is SQVTM and CDR2 is ANQGSEA. With V trimmed by 7 bases and J by 6 bases, 8 bases remained unmatched. The CDR3 spans 12 residues. Worth noting for this clone: Its matching antigen is unknown.

The sequenced material came from naive CD4+ T cells sorted from blood. The subset: CD45RA+ positively selected. This sequence originates from a man between 25 and 39 years old in good health. The chain links TRBV29-1 to TRBJ2-7, with 8 positions matching TRBD1. The CDR3 sequence: CSAGQALGEQYF. For the CDR3, the DNA is TGCAGCGCGGGACAGGCCCTGGGCGAGCAGTACTTC.